The text below deals with one T cell receptor beta chain. These data originate in a study of OX40 agonist ivuxolimab in advanced cancers. Sampling of blood occurred at baseline, cycle 4 day 1, and cycle 7 day 1. The table came from immunoSEQ multiplex PCR; TCRdb's copy has only in-frame clones and leaves some out. The sample yields about 79,000 clones, about 85% seen once. The sample here was CD4+ or CD8+ T cells sorted from blood, taken in a trial of the OX40 agonist ivuxolimab. This clonotype was obtained from an adult with an advanced solid tumor such as melanoma, head and neck, liver or kidney cancer.

The CDR3, as DNA: TGTGCCATCAGTGACTCTCGGGTGGGCACAGACGGGGAGCTGTTTTTT. It encodes CAISDSRVGTDGELFF. V and J are TRBV10-3 and TRBJ2-2, with D hard to call. Germline assignment: CDR1 ENHRY and CDR2 SYGVKD. V lost 3 bases and J lost 7, with 18 bases in between. CDR3 length equals 16 residues.